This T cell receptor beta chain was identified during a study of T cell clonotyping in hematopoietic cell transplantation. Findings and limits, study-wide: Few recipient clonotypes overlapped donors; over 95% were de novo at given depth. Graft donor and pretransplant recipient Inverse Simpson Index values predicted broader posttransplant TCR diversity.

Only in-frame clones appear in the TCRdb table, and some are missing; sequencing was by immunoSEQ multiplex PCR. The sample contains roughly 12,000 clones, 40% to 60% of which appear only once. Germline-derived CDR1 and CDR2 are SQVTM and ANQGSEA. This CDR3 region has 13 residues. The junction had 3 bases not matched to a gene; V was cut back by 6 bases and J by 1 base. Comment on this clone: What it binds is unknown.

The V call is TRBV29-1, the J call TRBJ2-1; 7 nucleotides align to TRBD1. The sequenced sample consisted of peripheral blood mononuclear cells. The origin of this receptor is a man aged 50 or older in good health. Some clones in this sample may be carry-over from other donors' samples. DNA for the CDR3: TGCAGCGTACAGGGGCTTTCCTACAATGAGCAGTTCTTC. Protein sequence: CSVQGLSYNEQFF.